Here is one T cell receptor beta chain with its context. The clone's antigen remains unknown. It has no much larger one-base neighbor in the sample; base qualities were not kept. The sample comes from a study of blood T cell repertoires in COVID-19 (dated by TCRdb to about 2020). About the full investigation: Collaborator samples came from the United States, Italy and Spain and covered acute and convalescent phases of COVID-19. Where HLA class I and class II types were available, the types were taken from metadata supplied by the sample provider, not from assay-based typing. The samples were drawn from two sources: the first 160 participants of the ongoing ImmuneRACE study, and approximately 1,300 subjects contributed by 6 global collaborators. The material from the prospective study consisted of cDNA or gDNA derived from T cells, B-cell-depleted T cells, or PBMCs. Nearly every sample came with metadata listing a de-identified subject ID, COVID-19 status, age in years and sex. The dataset comprised deeply sampled blood TCRbeta repertoires from subjects exposed to, actively infected with, or recovered from COVID-19. A freely available public database, intended as a resource for researchers studying the immune response to SARS-CoV-2, is where the repertoires were released. The study at large found these results: The quantity of clinical and demographic metadata differed by source and by participant and was supplied without curation.

The germline V gene provides CDR1 MDHEN and CDR2 SYDVKM. V lost 3 bases and J lost 2 bases; the stretch between them is 8 bases long. Its CDR3 holds 14 amino acids, cysteine through phenylalanine. Only the CDR3 DNA stays, 42 bases, in frame from base 1. In the prospective study, participants were about 18 to 100 years old, resided in 25 or so geographic areas of the United States, and were enrolled through a virtual design. To assign participants to cohorts, the prospective study relied on clinical history that participants themselves reported in a screening survey and a study questionnaire. For ImmuneRACE Cohort 3, a participant was defined as recovered based on two consecutive negative NP/OP PCR tests, clearance by a healthcare professional, or resolution of symptoms. Mobile phlebotomists in the prospective study collected whole blood, serum and a nasopharyngeal or oropharyngeal swab from every participant. Prospective study participants could optionally give additional blood draws and questionnaires over a roughly 2-month period. Prospective study blood samples were shipped either frozen or at room temperature before DNA extraction.

TCRbeta CDR3 regions were amplified from genomic DNA using the immunoSEQ Assay, a bias-controlled multiplex PCR. Turning to the authors' computational methods: Nucleated cell counts per sample were estimated from amplification of reference gene primers within the assay. Sequence reads were collapsed and filtered to measure the absolute abundance of every unique TCRbeta CDR3 rearrangement. For each sample, productive Simpson clonality was calculated as the square root of Simpson's diversity index across productive rearrangements. Sourced from immuneACCESS, this table was stored by TCRdb with only in-frame sequences that have V and J called. A share of the clones is absent; for the studies checked, an unresolved V gene accounts for under half, and the remainder has no known explanation. That table is the source of V, J and clone size, and D and trimming were worked out from the DNA. For this sample the table gives about 270,000 clones, of which 85% to 90% were detected only once. The top ten clonotypes cover around 15% of the sample.

The sample comprised PBMCs or T cells enriched from blood (not recorded which). The sequence links TRBV28 to TRBJ1-3; the D gene cannot be named for sure. The TCR was taken from a man between 18 and 35 years old who had recovered from COVID-19. The DNA sequence follows: TGTGCCAGCAGTTTGTTGGGCCCTGGAAACACCATATATTTT. Translation gives CASSLLGPGNTIYF.